This T cell receptor beta chain was identified in a study of blood T cells in healthy people across ages. Using a J-beta primer mix together with a sample-barcoded 5' primer, a second PCR was run for roughly 6 to 11 cycles. TCRdb reprocessed the 5' RACE reads via MiXCR and lists one record per CDR3 protein. The sample yields about 1.5 million distinct CDR3 sequences, 42% seen once. This CDR3 is built from 14 residues. The germline V gene encodes CDR1 SQVTM and CDR2 ANQGSEA. With regard to this clonotype: Compared with germline, one end of the junction differs, possibly owing to a read error.

The chain combines TRBV29-1 with TRBJ2-1; no firm D call. The specimen sequenced was blood. The receptor's source is a woman aged 18-30 years in good health. The CDR3 here is CSVEDSGAYNEQFF. CDR3 coding DNA: TGCAGCGTAGAAGACTCCGGCGCCTACAATGAGCAGTTCTTC.